The following is a T cell receptor (beta chain) sequence with its context. TCRdb's table, derived via immunoSEQ multiplex PCR, lists solely in-frame clones and lacks some. The repertoire holds 110,000 to 150,000 clones, with more than 65% as singletons. With 2 bases removed from V and 6 bases from J, the gap between germline ends came to 19 bases. Germline V gene data show CDR1 as LGHDT and CDR2 as YNNKEL (reference sequence). The CDR3 spans 17 residues. The sample is drawn from a study of blood T cell repertoires in COVID-19. The sequence was collected from an elderly man with acute or convalescent COVID-19. Sequencing was performed on peripheral blood. The V call is TRBV3-1 (or the pseudogene TRBV3-2), the J call TRBJ2-2; D may be TRBD2 (5 bases). The chain's CDR3 is CASSQTRAVTGSGELFF. The CDR3 DNA sequence: TGTGCCAGCAGCCAAACGAGGGCCGTAACGGGGTCCGGGGAGCTGTTTTTT.